Listed below are T cell receptor beta chains from one sample, sequenced in a study of blood T cell repertoires in COVID-19. TCRdb's table, derived via immunoSEQ multiplex PCR, lists solely in-frame clones and lacks some. The sample lists tens of thousands of clones, approximately 80% occurring once. The sequenced sample consisted of peripheral blood. These receptors were taken from a man aged 30 to 39 with COVID-19, enrolled during active disease. The CDR3 runs from the conserved cysteine through the conserved F or W. Expanded clones get a size class; other rows say once, few or many, or leave the size out.

j_call v_call clone_size cdr3_aa
TRBJ1-3 TRBV27 NA CASSGLDSGNTIYF
TRBJ2-5 TRBV6-4 NA CASSAQVPGLAGVVVETQYF
TRBJ2-3 TRBV9 NA CASSVVPSGRRKDTQYF
TRBJ2-7 TRBV7-2 NA CASSLTGVAGNYEQYF
TRBJ2-7 TRBV11-2 NA CASSHPGGTGGVYEQYF
TRBJ2-4 TRBV28 NA CAASRQENIQYF
TRBJ2-3 TRBV5-1 NA CASSRSTDTQYF
TRBJ2-7 TRBV11-2 NA CASSAGGAGYEQYF
TRBJ1-5 TRBV2 NA CASSTGVEGNQPQHF
TRBJ2-5 TRBV9 NA CASSRRGGKETQYF
TRBJ2-7 TRBV5-1 NA CASSIQGHPYEQYF
TRBJ2-3 TRBV3-1/TRBV3-2 NA CASSGEIRLVSF
TRBJ1-2 TRBV5-6 once CASGIYQGNGYTF
TRBJ2-3 TRBV5-5 NA CASSVAEFSTDTQYF
TRBJ2-1 TRBV15 NA CATSRDLGTPRNEQFF
TRBJ2-5 TRBV18 NA CASSPGLQETQYF
TRBJ2-5 TRBV5-1 NA CASSFNRSGLVQETQYF
TRBJ2-7 TRBV5-6 NA CASSLETGVREQYF
TRBJ2-5 TRBV12-3/TRBV12-4 NA CASSDGLTETQYF
TRBJ1-1 TRBV6-6 once CASSRWRADTEAFF
TRBJ2-1 TRBV12-2 NA CASRLATTSGVDEQFF